This T cell receptor (beta chain) emerged from a study of HIV-infected patients and healthy controls. Follow-up blood was drawn about 14 weeks, roughly three months, after antiretroviral therapy began. The repertoire came from unfractionated whole blood and reflected all unsorted peripheral T cells. V dropped 6 bases and J dropped 10 bases, with 15 bases sitting between them. The CDR3 length is 12 residues. Sample share makes this clonotype medium-sized. Antigen specificity is unknown. Study results and caveats: Around twelve weeks of therapy was arguably too brief to observe immune reconstitution in treated samples. HIV-infected patients shared fewer CDR3 sequences between individuals than healthy controls. HIV+ repertoires were severely depleted of MAIT alpha-chain CDR3s, unlike healthy controls. The seeming recovery of the Gini index after therapy in HIV-infected patients vanished in size-matched data.

Alpha and beta constant-region primers primed reverse transcription of about 500 ng RNA. Using multiplexing indices, alpha and beta chain libraries were generated apart by chain-specific third strand synthesis. TCRdb used MiXCR to reprocess the 5' RACE reads, holding one entry per CDR3 protein. The table has about 3,800 distinct CDR3 sequences, about 8.5% seen once. The genes are TRBV12-3 or TRBV12-4 and TRBJ2-5; the D gene could be TRBD1 or TRBD2 (5 bases each). The receptor was isolated from an adult with HIV infection. This sample comprised blood, obtained during antiretroviral therapy. DNA for the CDR3: TGTGCCAGCAGCTCGACGCCTGGGGGCCAGTACTTC. Translated: CASSSTPGGQYF.